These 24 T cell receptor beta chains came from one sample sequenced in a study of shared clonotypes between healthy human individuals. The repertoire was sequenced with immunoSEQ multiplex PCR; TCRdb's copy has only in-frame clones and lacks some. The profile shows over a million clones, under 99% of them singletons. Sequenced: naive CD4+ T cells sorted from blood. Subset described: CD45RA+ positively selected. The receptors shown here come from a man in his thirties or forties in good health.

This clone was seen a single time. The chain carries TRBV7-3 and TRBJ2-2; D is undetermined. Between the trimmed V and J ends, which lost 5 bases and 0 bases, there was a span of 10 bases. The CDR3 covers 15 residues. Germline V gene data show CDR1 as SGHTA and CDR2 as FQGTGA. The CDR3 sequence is CASSPRIANTGELFF. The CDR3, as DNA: TGTGCCAGCAGCCCCCGGATCGCGAACACCGGGGAGCTGTTTTTT.

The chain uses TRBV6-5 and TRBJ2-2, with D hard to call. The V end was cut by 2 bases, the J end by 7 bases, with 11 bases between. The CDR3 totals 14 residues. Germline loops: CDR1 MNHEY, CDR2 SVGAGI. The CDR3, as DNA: TGTGCCAGCAGTTACGCCGCAGAAGGCGGGGAGCTGTTTTTT. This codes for CASSYAAEGGELFF.

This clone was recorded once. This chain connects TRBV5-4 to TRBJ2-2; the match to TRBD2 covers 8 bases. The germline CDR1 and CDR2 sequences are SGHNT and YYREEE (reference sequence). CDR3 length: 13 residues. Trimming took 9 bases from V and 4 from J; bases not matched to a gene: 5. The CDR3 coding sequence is TGTGCCACTCGGACTAGCCCCACCGGGGAGCTGTTTTTT. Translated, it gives CATRTSPTGELFF.

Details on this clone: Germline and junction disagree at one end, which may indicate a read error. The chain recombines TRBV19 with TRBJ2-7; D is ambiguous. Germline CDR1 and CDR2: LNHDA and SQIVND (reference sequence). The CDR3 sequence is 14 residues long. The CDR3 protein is CASSFDGRIYGQYF. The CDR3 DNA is TGTGCCAGTAGTTTCGACGGACGGATCTACGGGCAGTACTTC.

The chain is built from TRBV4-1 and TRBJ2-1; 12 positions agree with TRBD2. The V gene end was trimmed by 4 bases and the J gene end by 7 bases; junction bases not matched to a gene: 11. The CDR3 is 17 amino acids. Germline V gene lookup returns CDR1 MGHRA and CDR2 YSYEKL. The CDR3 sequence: CASSLWPKTSGRNEQFF. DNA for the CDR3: TGCGCCAGCAGCCTTTGGCCCAAGACTAGCGGGAGAAATGAGCAGTTCTTC.

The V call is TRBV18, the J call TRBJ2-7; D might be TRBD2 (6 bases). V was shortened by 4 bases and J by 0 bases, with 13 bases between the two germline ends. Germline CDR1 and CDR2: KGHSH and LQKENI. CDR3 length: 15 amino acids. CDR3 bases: TGTGCCAGCTCACGGGGGGTCTCGAGCTCCTACGAGCAGTACTTC. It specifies CASSRGVSSSYEQYF.

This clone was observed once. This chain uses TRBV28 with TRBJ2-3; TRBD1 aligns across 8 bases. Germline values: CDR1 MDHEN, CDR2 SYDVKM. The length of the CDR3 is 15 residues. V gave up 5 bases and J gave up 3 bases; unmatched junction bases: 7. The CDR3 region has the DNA TGTGCCAGCAGTCTCCGGGACAGGATAACAGATACGCAGTATTTT. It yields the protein CASSLRDRITDTQYF.

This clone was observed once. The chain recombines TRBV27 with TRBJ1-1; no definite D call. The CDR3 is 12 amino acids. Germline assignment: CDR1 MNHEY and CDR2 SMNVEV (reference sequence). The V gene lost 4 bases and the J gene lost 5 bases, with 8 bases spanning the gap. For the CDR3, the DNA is TGTGCCAGCAGTTCCGGGCGGACTGAAGCTTTCTTT. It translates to CASSSGRTEAFF.

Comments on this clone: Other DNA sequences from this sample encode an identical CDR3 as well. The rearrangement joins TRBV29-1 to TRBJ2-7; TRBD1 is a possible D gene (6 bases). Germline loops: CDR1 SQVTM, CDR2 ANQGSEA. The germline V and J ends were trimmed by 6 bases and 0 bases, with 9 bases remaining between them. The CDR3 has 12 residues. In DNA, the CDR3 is TGCAGCGTAGGACAGAGCTCCTACGAGCAGTACTTC. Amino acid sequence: CSVGQSSYEQYF.

Written as DNA, the CDR3 is TGTGCCAGCTCACAGGTAGCGGGGGAAGGTGAGCAGTTCTTC. Translated: CASSQVAGEGEQFF. The chain has TRBV18 and TRBJ2-1, with 9 bases identical to TRBD2. This CDR3 has 14 amino acids. CDR1 KGHSH and CDR2 LQKENI come from the germline V gene. Trimming removed 4 bases from V and 9 bases from J; junction bases left unmatched: 7.

The CDR3 DNA reads TGCGCCAGCAGCTCCTACCGGGACTCAGGTAGCACAGATACGCAGTATTTT. The encoded protein is CASSSYRDSGSTDTQYF. V is TRBV5-1 and J is TRBJ2-3; TRBD2 is a possible D gene (6 bases). The germline V gene has CDR1 SGHRS and CDR2 YFSETQ. The length of the CDR3 is 17 residues. V shed 3 bases and J shed 0 bases, with 17 bases lying between them.

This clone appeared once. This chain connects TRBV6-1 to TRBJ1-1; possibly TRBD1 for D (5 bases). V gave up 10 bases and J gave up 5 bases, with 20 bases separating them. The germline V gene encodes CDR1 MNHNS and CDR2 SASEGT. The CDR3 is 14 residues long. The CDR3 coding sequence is TGTGCCACCAGCCCCCGGTGGGGGGAAACTGAAGCTTTCTTT. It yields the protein CATSPRWGETEAFF.

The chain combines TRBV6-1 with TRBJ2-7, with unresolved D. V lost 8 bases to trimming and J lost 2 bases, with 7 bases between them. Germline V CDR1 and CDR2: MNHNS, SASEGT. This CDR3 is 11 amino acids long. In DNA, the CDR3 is TGTGCCAGCCTTGTTGCCTACGAGCAGTACTTC. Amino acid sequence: CASLVAYEQYF.

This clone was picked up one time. CDR3 protein: CASSHPGPKSNEQFF. The DNA for the CDR3 is TGTGCCAGCAGTCACCCGGGGCCCAAAAGTAATGAGCAGTTCTTC. The chain carries TRBV27 and TRBJ2-1; D may match TRBD1 or TRBD2 (5 bases each). Germline V gene data show CDR1 as MNHEY and CDR2 as SMNVEV (reference sequence). The CDR3 has 15 amino acids. V was cut by 5 bases and J by 7 bases, with 18 bases left in between.

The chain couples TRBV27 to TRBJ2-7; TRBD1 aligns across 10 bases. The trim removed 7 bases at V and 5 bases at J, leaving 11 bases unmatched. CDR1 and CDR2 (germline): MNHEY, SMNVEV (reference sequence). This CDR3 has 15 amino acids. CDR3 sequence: CASNPLAGTGDEQYF. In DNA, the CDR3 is TGTGCCAGCAATCCCCTGGCCGGGACAGGGGACGAGCAGTACTTC.

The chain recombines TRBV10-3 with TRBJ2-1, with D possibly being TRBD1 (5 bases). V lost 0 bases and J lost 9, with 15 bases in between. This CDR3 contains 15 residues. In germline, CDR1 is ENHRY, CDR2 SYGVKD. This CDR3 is CAISESNTRQGEQFF. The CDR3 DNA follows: TGTGCCATCAGTGAGTCTAACACGCGGCAGGGTGAGCAGTTCTTC.

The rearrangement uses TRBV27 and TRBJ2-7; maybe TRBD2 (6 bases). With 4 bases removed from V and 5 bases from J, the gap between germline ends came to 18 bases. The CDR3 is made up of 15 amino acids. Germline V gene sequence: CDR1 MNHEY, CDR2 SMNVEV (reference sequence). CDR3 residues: CASSSPLGGLHEQYF. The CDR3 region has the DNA TGTGCCAGCAGTTCCCCCTTGGGGGGATTGCACGAGCAGTACTTC.

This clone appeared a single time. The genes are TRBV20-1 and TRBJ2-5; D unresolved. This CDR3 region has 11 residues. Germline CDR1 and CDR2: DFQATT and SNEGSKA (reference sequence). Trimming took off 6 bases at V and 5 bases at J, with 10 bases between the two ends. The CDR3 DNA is TGCAGTGCCGAAAAACTTGAGACCCAGTACTTC. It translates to CSAEKLETQYF.

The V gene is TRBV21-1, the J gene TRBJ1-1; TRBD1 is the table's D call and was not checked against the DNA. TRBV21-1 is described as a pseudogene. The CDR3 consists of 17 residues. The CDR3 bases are TGTGCCAGCAGCCCAGACAGAACGGATATGATGAACACTGAAGCTTTCTTT. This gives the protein CASSPDRTDMMNTEAFF.

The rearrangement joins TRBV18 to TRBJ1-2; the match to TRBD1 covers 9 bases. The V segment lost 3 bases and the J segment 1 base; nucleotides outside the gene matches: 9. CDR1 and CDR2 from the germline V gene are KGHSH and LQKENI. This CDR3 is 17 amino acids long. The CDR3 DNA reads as TGTGCCAGCTCACCTCGGACAGGGGCGCAGATTAACTATGGCTACACCTTC. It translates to CASSPRTGAQINYGYTF.

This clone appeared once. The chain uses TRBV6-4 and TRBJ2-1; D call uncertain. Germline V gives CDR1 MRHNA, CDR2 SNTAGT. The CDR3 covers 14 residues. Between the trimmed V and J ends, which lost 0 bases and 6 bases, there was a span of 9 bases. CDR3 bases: TGTGCCAGCAGTGACTCGGGAAGGGCCAATGAGCAGTTCTTC. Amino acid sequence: CASSDSGRANEQFF.

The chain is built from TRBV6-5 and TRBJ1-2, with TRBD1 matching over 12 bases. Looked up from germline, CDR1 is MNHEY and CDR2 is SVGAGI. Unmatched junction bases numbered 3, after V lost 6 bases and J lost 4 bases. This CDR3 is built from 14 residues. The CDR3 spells CASRGTGGVYGYTF. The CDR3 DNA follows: TGTGCCAGCAGGGGGACAGGGGGCGTCTATGGCTACACCTTC.

CDR3 in DNA: TGTGCCAGCAGCCCGGATGGGGGGCGGGGGAACTACGAGCAGTACTTC. Protein sequence: CASSPDGGRGNYEQYF. The chain is built from TRBV5-4 and TRBJ2-7; a possible D gene is TRBD2 (7 bases). With 4 bases removed from V and 3 bases from J, the gap between germline ends came to 20 bases. The CDR3 extends over 16 amino acids. Germline assignment: CDR1 SGHNT and CDR2 YYREEE (reference sequence).

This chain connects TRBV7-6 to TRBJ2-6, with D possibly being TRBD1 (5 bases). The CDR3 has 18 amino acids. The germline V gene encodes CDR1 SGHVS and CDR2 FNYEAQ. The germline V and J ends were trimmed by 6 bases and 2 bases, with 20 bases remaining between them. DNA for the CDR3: TGTGCCAGCAGTACAGGATCCCAATTACGGGCTGGGGCCAACGTCCTGACTTTC. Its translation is CASSTGSQLRAGANVLTF. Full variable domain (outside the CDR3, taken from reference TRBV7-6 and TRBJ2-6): GAGVSQSPRYKVTKRGQDVALRCDPISGHVSLYWYRQALGQGPEFLTYFNYEAQQDKSGLPNDRFSAERPEGSISTLTIQRTEQRDSAMYRCASSTGSQLRAGANVLTFGAGSRLTVL.